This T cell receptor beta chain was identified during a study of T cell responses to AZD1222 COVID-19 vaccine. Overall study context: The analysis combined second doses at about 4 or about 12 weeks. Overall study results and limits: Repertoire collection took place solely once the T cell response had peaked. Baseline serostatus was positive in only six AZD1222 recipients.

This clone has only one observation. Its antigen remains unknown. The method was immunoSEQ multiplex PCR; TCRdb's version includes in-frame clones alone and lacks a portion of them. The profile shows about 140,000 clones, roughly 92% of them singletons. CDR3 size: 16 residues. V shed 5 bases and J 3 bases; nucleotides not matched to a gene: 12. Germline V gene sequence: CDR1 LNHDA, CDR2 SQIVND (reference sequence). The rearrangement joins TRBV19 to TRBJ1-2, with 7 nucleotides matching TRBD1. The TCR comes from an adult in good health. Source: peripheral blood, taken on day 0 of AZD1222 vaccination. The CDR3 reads CASSPEPGQTYYGYTF. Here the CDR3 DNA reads TGTGCCAGTAGTCCCGAACCGGGACAGACGTACTATGGCTACACCTTC.